This section outlines one T cell receptor beta chain sequence together with its context. What antigen it recognizes has not been identified. Qualities for individual bases were not recorded, and no much larger clone is one base off. This record belongs to a study of T cell responses to AZD1222 COVID-19 vaccine (dated by TCRdb to about 2021). The study in broad terms: AZD1222 recipients whose second dose came at about 4 weeks and those whose second dose came at about 12 weeks were combined into one group, since spike-specific TCR depth and breadth did not differ between the two schedules. TCR sequencing was performed for 230 to 250 trial participants, of whom roughly 200 were given two doses of AZD1222 and approximately 26 were given two doses of MenACWY control vaccine. Trial participants were enrolled into age subgroups of 18-55, 56-69 and 70-plus years, which contained roughly 150, 30 and 60 TCR-sequenced participants, respectively. Here is what the overall study found, with its caveats: The 56-69-year group was small, and its depth increase did not reach significance, likely because of low power. Conclusions about previously exposed vaccinees are limited, since just a handful of AZD1222 recipients were seropositive for SARS-CoV-2 at baseline. Epitopes outside the regions mutated in the B.1.351 and B.1.1.7 variants were reportedly recognized by nearly half of the unique spike-specific TCRs. CD4 TCRs associated with the vaccine covered the entire spike protein, and the dominant responses were in regions 160-218 and 743-854. No day 14 peak-response samples were available, so repertoires were characterized only after the peak T cell response. A significant rise in spike-specific TCR breadth and depth was observed after two AZD1222 doses relative to day 0 and relative to MenACWY recipients. Most participants were white British and females outnumbered males, and the authors suggested that clonal diversity may have been underestimated.

The CDR3 regions of human TCRbeta chains were analyzed by immunosequencing. From the authors' description of their analysis: Repertoire TCRs were checked for matches against a reference library of SARS-CoV-2-specific TCRs that had been generated using the MIRA antigen-specificity platform. Breadth meant the fraction of unique TCRs that were SARS-CoV-2-associated, whereas depth meant the fraction of total T cells that were SARS-CoV-2-associated. Using the MIRA data, every spike-specific TCR was mapped to the spike region that the TCR reacted to and assigned to either a CD4 or a CD8 class. Log10-transformed breadth and depth values were compared by one-way ANOVA with Sidak's multiple comparisons tests. TCRdb holds this immuneACCESS table with in-frame rearrangements only. Some clones are missing; in checked studies, unresolved V genes explain under half, and the rest has no known cause. D and trimming were read from the DNA, whereas the V and J calls and clone size are those reported in that table. A total of some 130,000 clones appear in this sample, 90% to 95% of them only once. The ten largest clones capture about 2.7% of the sample.

In light of the paper, this sample's time point label describes: baseline before first vaccination. Samples from vaccinated people were obtained from the UK trials COV001 and COV002, which included a single-blind randomized controlled phase 2/3 trial of AZD1222 (ChAdOx1 nCoV-19) in healthy adults. Trial participant PBMC samples were collected at day 0 and day 28 after the second dose for TCRbeta chain sequencing. This material consisted of peripheral blood, taken on day 0 of AZD1222 vaccination. This clonotype originated in an adult in good health.

At the DNA level, the sequence is TGCAGCGTTGGGGGGAGCCGGGGTTCGTTTTCCTACGAGCAGTACTTC. Its translation reads: CSVGGSRGSFSYEQYF. This receptor chain uses TRBV29-1 and TRBJ2-7; the D gene is perhaps TRBD1 or TRBD2, each of them matching over 5 bases. Reading the germline V gene gives CDR1 SQVTM and CDR2 ANQGSEA. From the cysteine through the phenylalanine, the CDR3 covers 16 amino acids. CDR3 DNA is the only sequence kept; it has 48 bases, read in frame from the first base. The junction carries 20 bases between V and J, which are trimmed by 4 bases and 1 base respectively.